Listed here are 3 T cell receptor beta chains from one sample, sequenced in a study of T cell changes during pregnancy in multiple sclerosis. The repertoire was sequenced with immunoSEQ multiplex PCR; TCRdb's copy has only in-frame clones and lacks some. The sample contains about 60,000 clones, approximately 94% of which appear only once. Sample: CD8+ T cells from peripheral blood mononuclear cells, taken in the second trimester of pregnancy. The receptors derive from a female donor with multiple sclerosis, enrolled in a pregnancy study.

The chain uses TRBV4-1 and TRBJ2-7; 7 bases fit TRBD2. Germline-derived CDR1 and CDR2 are MGHRA and YSYEKL. V shed 4 bases and J 3 bases; nucleotides not matched to a gene: 9. The CDR3 runs 15 residues. CDR3 in amino acids: CASSPTGGAGYEQYF. In DNA form, the CDR3 reads TGCGCCAGCAGCCCGACGGGGGGAGCAGGCTACGAGCAGTACTTC.

The rearrangement links TRBV7-9 to TRBJ2-2, with D uncertain. The germline gives CDR1 SEHNR, CDR2 FQNEAQ (reference sequence). V lost 7 bases, J lost 4 bases, and 4 bases lay in between. This CDR3 comprises 11 residues. The CDR3 region is CASKLTGELFF. The CDR3 coding sequence is TGTGCCAGCAAGCTCACCGGGGAGCTGTTTTTT.

The chain combines TRBV29-1 with TRBJ2-3; 11 bases agree with TRBD2. Germline V gene lookup returns CDR1 SQVTM and CDR2 ANQGSEA. This CDR3 is built from 14 residues. The trim removed 4 bases at V and 3 bases at J, leaving 3 bases unmatched. CDR3: CSVGASGRTDTQYF. The DNA of the CDR3 is TGCAGCGTTGGGGCTAGCGGGAGGACAGATACGCAGTATTTT.